The clone carrying this T cell receptor (beta chain) was seen a few times. Its specificity is unknown. The data derive from a study of identical twins. Template switching created a universal primer site, and the cDNA included unique molecular identifiers. Using its own MiXCR run on the 5' RACE reads, TCRdb lists one record per CDR3 protein. The data hold 500,000 or so distinct CDR3 sequences, with 14% observed a single time. All donors were healthy Caucasians. The CDR3 totals 13 residues. Germline V CDR1 and CDR2: SGHTA, FQGNSA. V shed 5 bases and J shed 2 bases, with 7 bases lying between them. Regarding the study as a whole: For out-of-frame alpha sequences shared by twins, low generation probability was in excess. Without tracking the same donors, conclusions rested on cross-sectional statistical analysis.

The sample was also reused in another study, on yellow fever vaccine responses in identical twins.

The TCR sequence derives from a woman aged 18-29 years in good health. The chain joins TRBV7-2 to TRBJ1-5; D is undetermined. Sequencing was performed on CD4+ T cells sorted from blood. CDR3 sequence (DNA): TGTGCCAGCAGCCCAGAGGGCAATCAGCCCCAGCATTTT. Amino acids: CASSPEGNQPQHF.